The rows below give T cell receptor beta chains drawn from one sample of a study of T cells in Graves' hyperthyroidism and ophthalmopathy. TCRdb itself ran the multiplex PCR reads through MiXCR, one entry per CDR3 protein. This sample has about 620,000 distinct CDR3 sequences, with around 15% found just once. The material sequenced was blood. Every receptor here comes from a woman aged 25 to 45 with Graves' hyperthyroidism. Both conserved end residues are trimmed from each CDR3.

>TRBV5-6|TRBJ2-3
ASSLGLARTDTQY
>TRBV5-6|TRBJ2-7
ASRAVGSSYEQY
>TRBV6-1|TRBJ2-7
ASRETGAVGEQY
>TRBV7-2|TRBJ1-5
ASSSQGAVQPQH
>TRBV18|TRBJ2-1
ASPPASGRALNEQF
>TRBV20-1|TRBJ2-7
SARVGLAGVYEQY
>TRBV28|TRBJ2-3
ALGTGGRLGDTQY
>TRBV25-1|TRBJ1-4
ASSPAWKLF
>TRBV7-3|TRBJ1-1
ASSLGGAPTEAF
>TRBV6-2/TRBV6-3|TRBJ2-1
ASARRSSYNEQF